The 31 T cell receptor beta chains below were found in one sample sequenced in a study of cytomegalovirus exposure and HLA in healthy donors. Primers: 60 Vbeta forward and 13 Jbeta reverse. Profiling relied on immunoSEQ multiplex PCR, and the TCRdb table lists in-frame clones only, not all of them. The profile shows about 170,000 clones, under 90% of them singletons. Sequencing input: PBMCs. The receptors come from a male donor in good health and CMV-seronegative.

The chain recombines TRBV9 with TRBJ1-2, with 8 bases lining up with TRBD1. The CDR3 runs 15 residues. Germline V gene sequence: CDR1 SGDLS, CDR2 YYNGEE. The V gene end was trimmed by 6 bases and the J gene end by 2 bases; junction bases not matched to a gene: 9. In nucleotides, the CDR3 is TGTGCCAGCATTAAGGGCACAGGGGGAAACTATGGCTACACCTTC. Its protein product is CASIKGTGGNYGYTF.

The chain couples TRBV15 to TRBJ2-5, with TRBD2 matching 8 bases. Germline V gives CDR1 LNHNV, CDR2 YYDKDF (reference sequence). With 1 base clipped from V and 5 bases from J, the junction kept 6 bases outside the gene matches. This CDR3 is built from 15 residues. Here the CDR3 reads CATSRAGGGRETQYF. For the CDR3, the DNA is TGTGCCACCAGCAGAGCCGGGGGGGGCCGGGAGACCCAGTACTTC.

The rearrangement joins TRBV28 to TRBJ2-7; 8 nucleotides agree with TRBD1. The germline V gene has CDR1 MDHEN and CDR2 SYDVKM. The CDR3 is made up of 14 amino acids. V shed 2 bases, J shed 11 bases, and the junction held 11 bases outside the gene matches. CDR3 amino acids: CASSLLGQGFFEYF. CDR3 nucleotides: TGTGCCAGCAGTTTACTCGGACAGGGCTTTTTCGAGTACTTC.

The genes are TRBV10-3 and TRBJ2-7; maybe TRBD1 (5 bases). This CDR3 region has 13 residues. Trimming stripped 6 bases from V and 0 bases from J, with 9 bases between. Germline CDR1 is ENHRY and CDR2 is SYGVKD. As DNA, the CDR3 is TGTGCCATCAGGGTAGGGGACTCCTACGAGCAGTACTTC. This codes for CAIRVGDSYEQYF.

The chain has TRBV6-8 and TRBJ1-1; maybe TRBD1 (6 bases). Between the trimmed V and J ends, which lost 4 bases and 1 base, there was a span of 10 bases. Germline V gene data show CDR1 as MNHGY and CDR2 as SAAAGT. The CDR3 contains 14 residues. CDR3: CASSWATGNTEAFF. CDR3 bases: TGTGCCAGCAGTTGGGCGACAGGGAACACTGAAGCTTTCTTT.

The chain links TRBV9 to TRBJ2-6, with 8 bases matching TRBD2. The junction had 10 bases not matched to a gene; V was cut back by 2 bases and J by 0 bases. Germline V gene sequence: CDR1 SGDLS, CDR2 YYNGEE. The CDR3 has 19 residues. The CDR3 loop reads CASSVPVAGKISGANVLTF. The CDR3 DNA reads TGTGCCAGCAGCGTTCCGGTAGCGGGGAAAATCTCTGGGGCCAACGTCCTGACTTTC.

This clone showed up just once. The chain joins TRBV18 to TRBJ2-1, with TRBD1 identical over 11 bases. The CDR3 covers 15 residues. The V gene's germline CDR1 is KGHSH and CDR2 LQKENI. V shed 8 bases and J 2 bases; nucleotides not matched to a gene: 5. In DNA form, the CDR3 reads TGTGCCAGCAACACGGGACAGGGGGCCTACAATGAGCAGTTCTTC. This translates into CASNTGQGAYNEQFF.

Only one count was recorded for this clone. The chain has TRBV10-3 and TRBJ2-2; a possible D gene is TRBD2 (5 bases). Trimming took 6 bases from V and 4 from J, leaving 12 bases between them. This CDR3 region has 14 residues. CDR1 is ENHRY, CDR2 SYGVKD, per germline. The DNA of the CDR3 is TGTGCCATCAGGGAGGCCCGCGGCACCGGGGAGCTGTTTTTT. Translation gives CAIREARGTGELFF.

This chain uses TRBV5-1 with TRBJ2-2, with TRBD1 matching over 7 bases. The germline V gene encodes CDR1 SGHRS and CDR2 YFSETQ. The CDR3 loop spans 13 amino acids. V was clipped by 8 bases and J by 7 bases; unmatched bases: 8. The CDR3 coding sequence is TGCGCCAGTCAGGGGGATGACGGCGGGGAGCTGTTTTTT. Encoded protein: CASQGDDGGELFF. Full variable domain (rest looked up from reference TRBV5-1 and TRBJ2-2): KAGVTQTPRYLIKTRGQQVTLSCSPISGHRSVSWYQQTPGQGLQFLFEYFSETQRNKGNFPGRFSGRQFSNSRSEMNVSTLELGDSALYLCASQGDDGGELFFGEGSRLTVL.

This clone was detected only once. The V call is TRBV19, the J call TRBJ2-2; D is undetermined. Germline V gives CDR1 LNHDA, CDR2 SQIVND (reference sequence). The V end lost 2 bases, the J end lost 7 bases, and 11 bases lay between the germline ends. The CDR3 has 14 amino acids. The CDR3 sequence is CASSISRSGGELFF. Here the CDR3 DNA reads TGTGCCAGTAGTATATCAAGGAGTGGCGGGGAGCTGTTTTTT.

This chain connects TRBV27 to TRBJ2-2, with TRBD2 matching over 8 bases. V shed 2 bases and J 0 bases; nucleotides not matched to a gene: 11. Germline lookup yields CDR1 MNHEY and CDR2 SMNVEV (reference sequence). The CDR3 has 19 residues. Here the CDR3 DNA reads TGTGCCAGCAGTTTACGGTCCGGGAGGGCCGCCGCGAACACCGGGGAGCTGTTTTTT. As protein: CASSLRSGRAAANTGELFF.

The chain combines TRBV7-2 with TRBJ2-1; TRBD2 is a possible D gene (6 bases). V was pared by 4 bases and J by 0 bases, with 10 bases between. The CDR3 is made up of 15 amino acids. Looked up from germline, CDR1 is SGHTA and CDR2 is FQGNSA. The CDR3 reads CASSSRRGSYNEQFF. CDR3 DNA: TGTGCCAGCAGCTCTAGGAGGGGCTCCTACAATGAGCAGTTCTTC.

This chain uses TRBV28 with TRBJ1-5; weak D call: TRBD1 (5 bases). The V and J ends lost 6 bases and 2 bases respectively, with 14 bases between them. Germline-derived CDR1 and CDR2 are MDHEN and SYDVKM. CDR3 length equals 15 residues. Here the CDR3 DNA reads TGTGCCAGCAGCCCCCTTGACAGCGGCAATCAGCCCCAGCATTTT. It translates to CASSPLDSGNQPQHF.

CDR3 region: CASSLEGGGSYTEAFF. The CDR3 DNA sequence: TGTGCCAGCAGCTTAGAGGGTGGGGGCTCGTACACTGAAGCTTTCTTT. J is TRBJ1-1 and V is TRBV7-6; D is possibly TRBD1 (6 bases). Germline assignment: CDR1 SGHVS and CDR2 FNYEAQ. V lost 1 base and J lost 3, with 15 bases in between. The CDR3 is made up of 16 amino acids.

This chain links TRBV28 with TRBJ2-1; possible D gene TRBD2, 6 bases. Trimming pared 4 bases from V and 6 bases from J, leaving 13 bases between. Germline CDR1 reads MDHEN; CDR2 reads SYDVKM. This CDR3 has 14 residues. The CDR3 sequence is CASSSSGWGNEQFF. In DNA, the CDR3 is TGTGCCAGCAGTTCCAGCGGGTGGGGCAATGAGCAGTTCTTC.

Regarding this clone: Germline is not matched at one junction end, which may reflect a read error. The V call is TRBV7-8, the J call TRBJ2-7; TRBD2 matches at 14 bases. CDR1 is SGHVS and CDR2 is FQNEAQ in the germline V gene. The CDR3 extends over 16 amino acids. CDR3 sequence: CASSLVTSGRAYQQYF. In nucleotides, the CDR3 is TGTGCCAGCAGCTTAGTGACTAGCGGGAGGGCCTACCAGCAGTACTTC.

This sequence joins TRBV18 and TRBJ2-6; no clear D. Trimming stripped 6 bases from V and 2 bases from J, with 11 bases between. Germline assignment: CDR1 KGHSH and CDR2 LQKENI. The CDR3 is made up of 15 amino acids. The CDR3 loop reads CASSSGLTGANVLTF. CDR3 nucleotides: TGTGCCAGCTCCAGTGGGCTTACTGGGGCCAACGTCCTGACTTTC.

This chain uses TRBV11-2 with TRBJ2-1; D is unresolved. Germline CDR1 and CDR2: SGHAT and FQNNGV. The CDR3 contains 14 residues. V was pared by 5 bases and J by 4 bases, with 12 bases between. CDR3 sequence: CASSPPLKYNEQFF. DNA of the CDR3: TGTGCCAGCAGCCCGCCACTGAAATACAATGAGCAGTTCTTC.

The J gene is TRBJ1-2, the V gene TRBV7-9, with 7 positions matching TRBD1. J gave up 4 bases and V 6 bases, and 5 bases lay outside the gene matches. The germline CDR1 and CDR2 sequences are SEHNR and FQNEAQ (reference sequence). This CDR3 is 13 amino acids long. The CDR3 coding sequence is TGTGCCAGCAGGCCGGGACAGTTCTATGGCTACACCTTC. Its protein product is CASRPGQFYGYTF.

This chain uses TRBV9 with TRBJ2-7; 12 nucleotides match TRBD2. Germline lookup yields CDR1 SGDLS and CDR2 YYNGEE. The CDR3 is 18 amino acids. Unmatched junction bases numbered 9, after V lost 0 bases and J lost 2 bases. DNA for the CDR3: TGTGCCAGCAGCGTAGGTATGGTCGGACTAGCGGGACCCTACGAGCAGTACTTC. It yields the protein CASSVGMVGLAGPYEQYF. Full variable domain (remainder filled in from reference TRBV9 and TRBJ2-7): DSGVTQTPKHLITATGQRVTLRCSPRSGDLSVYWYQQSLDQGLQFLIQYYNGEERAKGNILERFSAQQFPDLHSELNLSSLELGDSALYFCASSVGMVGLAGPYEQYFGPGTRLTVT.

The CDR3 DNA is TGTGCCAGCTCACCACCCGGGCAGCCCCAGCATTTT. Its protein is CASSPPGQPQHF. The V call is TRBV18, the J call TRBJ1-5, with unresolved D. The CDR3 spans 12 residues. CDR1 is KGHSH and CDR2 is LQKENI in the germline V gene. The V and J ends lost 0 bases and 7 bases respectively, with 4 bases between them.

This clone has a handful of counts. For the CDR3, the DNA is TGTGCCAGCCGATCGCAGGGTAGACTTGAAAAACTGTTTTTT. Translating gives CASRSQGRLEKLFF. The chain has TRBV27 and TRBJ1-4; maybe TRBD1 (5 bases). CDR1 is MNHEY and CDR2 is SMNVEV in the germline V gene (reference sequence). The CDR3 has 14 residues. V lost 8 bases to trimming and J lost 7 bases, with 17 bases between them.

The V gene is TRBV10-3, the J gene TRBJ1-2, with 9 bases lining up with TRBD1. V was pared by 11 bases and J by 8 bases, with 15 bases of the junction left unmatched. The CDR3 is made up of 14 amino acids. Per germline, CDR1 ENHRY and CDR2 SYGVKD. CDR3 region: CAYGGGTGREGYTF. In nucleotides, the CDR3 is TGTGCCTATGGGGGGGGGACAGGGAGAGAAGGCTACACCTTC.

This chain connects TRBV4-2 to TRBJ2-1, with 9 bases fitting TRBD2. The junction had 3 bases not matched to a gene; V was cut back by 1 base and J by 5 bases. Germline-derived CDR1 and CDR2 are LGHNA and YNFKEQ. CDR3 length equals 15 residues. The CDR3 DNA sequence: TGTGCCAGCAGCCAAGTGGCTAGCGGGAACAATGAGCAGTTCTTC. Amino acid sequence: CASSQVASGNNEQFF.

The chain links TRBV7-8 to TRBJ2-7; 7 bases map to TRBD1. Germline CDR1 and CDR2: SGHVS and FQNEAQ. This CDR3 contains 16 residues. Trimming at V came to 5 bases and at J to 0 bases, leaving 10 bases not matched to a gene. CDR3 in amino acids: CASSPRTGWSSYEQYF. In DNA form, the CDR3 reads TGTGCCAGCAGCCCAAGGACAGGTTGGAGCTCCTACGAGCAGTACTTC.

The V gene is TRBV6-1, the J gene TRBJ2-7, with 8 bases matching TRBD1. CDR1 is MNHNS, CDR2 SASEGT, per germline. The ends lost 6 bases at V and 3 bases at J; junction bases unmatched: 4. There are 13 residues in the CDR3. CDR3 protein: CASRTGQGYEQYF. CDR3 DNA: TGTGCCAGCAGGACCGGACAGGGCTACGAGCAGTACTTC.

The V gene is TRBV11-1, the J gene TRBJ2-4; D possibly corresponds to TRBD2 (5 bases). Germline assignment: CDR1 SGHAT and CDR2 FQDESV (reference sequence). V lost 4 bases to trimming and J lost 5 bases, with 9 bases between them. The CDR3 is 13 amino acids. CDR3 residues: CASSYLGENIQYF. The CDR3 DNA reads TGTGCCAGCAGCTACCTGGGAGAAAACATTCAGTACTTC.

The chain carries TRBV9 and TRBJ1-4; 7 nucleotides align to TRBD1. Germline CDR1 SGDLS, CDR2 YYNGEE. V was clipped by 3 bases and J by 10 bases; unmatched bases: 9. CDR3 length: 14 amino acids. The CDR3 loop is CASSANRGQGKLFF. CDR3 coding DNA: TGTGCCAGCAGCGCGAACAGGGGCCAGGGAAAACTGTTTTTT.

The chain couples TRBV6-5 to TRBJ1-3; no clear D. The V and J ends lost 0 bases and 4 bases respectively, with 7 bases between them. Per the germline V gene, CDR1 is MNHEY and CDR2 is SVGAGI. This CDR3 comprises 14 residues. The CDR3: CASSYSTGGNTIYF. Here the CDR3 DNA reads TGTGCCAGCAGTTACTCGACGGGAGGAAACACCATATATTTT.

The rearrangement links TRBV19 to TRBJ1-5; 8 bases align to TRBD1. Germline trimming cut 9 bases from V and 5 bases from J; bases unmatched to any gene: 18. The CDR3 has 17 residues. Per germline, CDR1 LNHDA and CDR2 SQIVND (reference sequence). The CDR3 DNA reads TGTGCCAGCCGTCTCAGCCTTCCGGGACAGGCGTATCAGCCCCAGCATTTT. Protein sequence: CASRLSLPGQAYQPQHF.

This sequence joins TRBV19 and TRBJ2-6; 7 bases are shared with TRBD1. The germline V gene has CDR1 LNHDA and CDR2 SQIVND (reference sequence). Trimming took 4 bases from V and 2 from J; bases not matched to a gene: 11. The CDR3 covers 18 residues. DNA of the CDR3: TGTGCCAGTAGTAAAGTGGGGCAGGGGGTAACTGGGGCCAACGTCCTGACTTTC. The encoded protein is CASSKVGQGVTGANVLTF. The whole variable domain, remainder taken from reference TRBV19 and TRBJ2-6, is DGGITQSPKYLFRKEGQNVTLSCEQNLNHDAMYWYRQDPGQGLRLIYYSQIVNDFQKGDIAEGYSVSREKKESFPLTVTSAQKNPTAFYLCASSKVGQGVTGANVLTFGAGSRLTVL.